Presented here are 15 T cell receptor beta chains from one specimen sequenced in a study of spatial heterogeneity in lung cancer. MiXCR, run by TCRdb on the 5' RACE reads, gives a single entry per CDR3 protein. This repertoire shows around 6,000 distinct CDR3 sequences, around 18% found once; its top ten account for 16%. The time point was: sample taken at primary tumor resection. The source material was normal lung tissue next to the tumor, sampled at surgery. The receptors come from a male donor with early-stage non-small cell lung cancer.

By sample share, this clonotype is medium-sized. The chain couples TRBV28 to TRBJ2-4; 10 bases are shared with TRBD2. The germline gives CDR1 MDHEN, CDR2 SYDVKM. V trimming: 5 bases; J trimming: 16 bases; junction bases outside the gene matches: 20. The CDR3 consists of 16 residues. CDR3 protein: CASSPASRTSGRTSYF. The CDR3 coding sequence is TGTGCCAGCAGTCCCGCGTCTCGGACTAGCGGTCGTACGAGCTACTTC.

This sequence joins TRBV5-1 and TRBJ1-2; possibly TRBD1 for D (5 bases). The CDR3 contains 13 residues. Trimming pared 4 bases from V and 9 bases from J, leaving 16 bases between. The germline CDR1 and CDR2 sequences are SGHRS and YFSETQ. CDR3 region: CASSTPPGESYTF. As DNA, the CDR3 is TGCGCCAGCAGCACCCCCCCGGGGGAAAGCTACACCTTC.

The chain is built from TRBV29-1 and TRBJ2-1, with 7 nucleotides matching TRBD1. V shed 4 bases and J 6 bases; nucleotides not matched to a gene: 0. The CDR3 covers 11 residues. Germline CDR1 and CDR2: SQVTM and ANQGSEA. DNA for the CDR3: TGCAGCGTTGGACAGGGCAATGAGCAGTTCTTC. Translating gives CSVGQGNEQFF.

A few counts support this clonotype. The V gene is TRBV12-3 or TRBV12-4, the J gene TRBJ2-3, with D perhaps matching TRBD2 (6 bases). The CDR3 loop spans 12 amino acids. Trimming removed 6 bases from V and 10 bases from J, with 14 bases in between. The CDR3 DNA is TGTGCCAGCAGCGGGGACTCCGGAGCGCAGTATTTT. It is translated as CASSGDSGAQYF.

Sample share makes this clonotype medium-sized (0.01 to 0.1%). The rearrangement joins TRBV11-2 to TRBJ2-1; weak D call: TRBD1 (6 bases). Germline V lookup: CDR1 SGHAT, CDR2 FQNNGV. The CDR3 runs to 15 residues. V gave up 0 bases and J gave up 3 bases, with 9 bases separating them. In DNA form, the CDR3 reads TGTGCCAGCAGCTTAGACATGACAGGCTACAATGAGCAGTTCTTC. It is translated as CASSLDMTGYNEQFF.

The chain has TRBV6-1 and TRBJ1-4; TRBD1 agrees at 11 bases. Unmatched junction bases numbered 5, after V lost 3 bases and J lost 8 bases. The CDR3 has 15 residues. The germline CDR1 and CDR2 sequences are MNHNS and SASEGT. As DNA, the CDR3 is TGTGCCAGCAGTGAGCCGGGACAGGGGGTGGAAAAACTGTTTTTT. Its protein is CASSEPGQGVEKLFF.

The chain uses TRBV28 and TRBJ1-1; TRBD1 might be the D (5 bases). The V end was cut by 6 bases, the J end by 2 bases, with 16 bases between. Germline lookup yields CDR1 MDHEN and CDR2 SYDVKM. The CDR3 covers 15 residues. DNA for the CDR3: TGTGCCAGCAGCAACCTCCAGGGTTTCAACACTGAAGCTTTCTTT. As protein: CASSNLQGFNTEAFF.

In its sample, this clonotype ranks as medium-sized. This rearrangement joins TRBV2 to TRBJ2-1, with D tentatively TRBD2 (6 bases). Trimming stripped 4 bases from V and 9 bases from J, with 10 bases between. Germline loops: CDR1 SNHLY, CDR2 FYNNEI. The CDR3 has 12 residues. CDR3 bases: TGTGCCAGCAGTGGACTAGGCGGTGAGCAGTTCTTC. Translation: CASSGLGGEQFF.

This clonotype is medium-sized. The V call is TRBV29-1, the J call TRBJ2-4, with 7 bases fitting TRBD1. J gave up 11 bases and V 2 bases, and 3 bases lay outside the gene matches. Germline-derived CDR1 and CDR2 are SQVTM and ANQGSEA. This CDR3 contains 11 residues. DNA for the CDR3: TGCAGCGTTGAACGGGACAGTGTTCAGTACTTC. Encoded protein: CSVERDSVQYF.

This chain joins TRBV24-1 and TRBJ2-7; 8 bases match TRBD1. Germline CDR1 is KGHDR and CDR2 is SFDVKD. The CDR3 is 14 residues long. Trimming cost V 3 bases and J 6 bases; bases outside gene matches: 6. The CDR3 nucleotides read TGTGCCACCAGTGATGGAGACAGGGGAGGCGAGCAGTACTTC. This translates into CATSDGDRGGEQYF.

This sequence joins TRBV7-9 and TRBJ2-2, with 7 bases lining up with TRBD1. This CDR3 contains 16 residues. V dropped 4 bases and J dropped 4; count of bases not matched to a gene: 9. CDR1 and CDR2 (germline): SEHNR, FQNEAQ (reference sequence). The CDR3: CASSSSGTVRTGELFF. The CDR3 DNA follows: TGTGCCAGCAGCTCATCCGGGACAGTGCGCACCGGGGAGCTGTTTTTT.

The J gene is TRBJ2-2, the V gene TRBV6-5; 9 nucleotides align to TRBD2. The V gene's germline CDR1 is MNHEY and CDR2 SVGAGI. V lost 2 bases, J lost 6 bases, and 7 bases stayed unmatched. The CDR3 totals 16 residues. CDR3 sequence: CASSYSGRMSAGELFF. The CDR3 DNA reads TGTGCCAGCAGTTACAGCGGGAGGATGTCCGCCGGGGAGCTGTTTTTT.

In its sample, this clonotype is medium-sized. This chain links TRBV2 with TRBJ2-7; 9 positions agree with TRBD2. The CDR3 runs to 13 residues. Germline trimming cut 4 bases from V and 7 bases from J; bases unmatched to any gene: 5. The germline CDR1 and CDR2 sequences are SNHLY and FYNNEI. DNA of the CDR3: TGTGCCAGCAGTGTGCTAGCGGGACGGGAGCAGTACTTC. Its translation: CASSVLAGREQYF. The variable domain in full, completed from reference TRBV2 and TRBJ2-7, reads EPEVTQTPSHQVTQMGQEVILRCVPISNHLYFYWYRQILGQKVEFLVSFYNNEISEKSEIFDDQFSVERPDGSNFTLKIRSTKLEDSAMYFCASSVLAGREQYFGPGTRLTVT.

This clonotype turned up a few times. The chain is built from TRBV7-9 and TRBJ2-2; no firm D call. The CDR3 spans 14 residues. The V gene's germline CDR1 is SEHNR and CDR2 FQNEAQ (reference sequence). Trimming shortened V by 1 base and J by 2 bases, and 5 bases separated the two germline ends. The CDR3: CASSLEQNTGELFF. The CDR3 DNA reads TGTGCCAGCAGCTTAGAACAAAACACCGGGGAGCTGTTTTTT.

In this sample, this clonotype is hyperexpanded. The chain joins TRBV7-6 to TRBJ2-7; TRBD2 matches 11 bases. V lost 4 bases to trimming and J lost 1 base; unmatched junction nucleotides: 6. Germline V gene lookup returns CDR1 SGHVS and CDR2 FNYEAQ. CDR3 size: 16 residues. The CDR3 sequence is CASSSAGTSGSYEQYF. The DNA of the CDR3 is TGTGCCAGCAGCTCCGCCGGGACTAGCGGTTCCTACGAGCAGTACTTC. Together with reference TRBV7-6 and TRBJ2-7, the CDR3 gives the full variable domain: GAGVSQSPRYKVTKRGQDVALRCDPISGHVSLYWYRQALGQGPEFLTYFNYEAQQDKSGLPNDRFSAERPEGSISTLTIQRTEQRDSAMYRCASSSAGTSGSYEQYFGPGTRLTVT.